Sequencing of this TCR beta chain was carried out in a study of blood T cell repertoires in COVID-19. The Seattle patients joined while their infection was active and were tracked longitudinally afterward. As processed by the authors: Reference gene primers were amplified, and this amplification served to estimate nucleated cell counts. This table comes from immunoSEQ multiplex PCR, and its TCRdb copy is limited to in-frame clones, with some not included. V and J calls and clone size are given by that table; D and trimming were obtained from the DNA. The sample lists about 23,000 clones; about four fifths were seen once. The receptor was isolated from a man in his fifties with COVID-19, enrolled during active disease. Sequenced material: peripheral blood.

In DNA, the CDR3 is TGCGCCAGCACCCCCAGGGCAGCTACCTACACAGATACGCAGTATTTT. It translates to CASTPRAATYTDTQYF. The chain links TRBV23-1 to TRBJ2-3, with D maybe TRBD1 (5 bases). TRBV23-1 is an ORF, with its function uncertain. The CDR3 runs 16 residues. Trimming left V 7 bases short and J 2 bases short, with 19 bases between.